This TCR beta chain was found in a study of shared clonotypes between healthy human individuals. Germline lookup yields CDR1 SEHNR and CDR2 FQNEAQ (reference sequence). V shed 1 base, J shed 5 bases, and the junction held 8 bases outside the gene matches. The CDR3 loop spans 15 amino acids. CD45RO-negative CD8 cells positively selected for CCR7 made up the naive population, which excluded terminally differentiated effector memory CD45RA+ cells. Each sample came from a Caucasian adult donor living in Nashville, Tennessee. Execution of the assay was at deep level. Libraries were prepared by immunoSEQ multiplex PCR; TCRdb keeps only in-frame clonotypes and omits some of them. The table shows roughly 1,800,000 clones, with roughly 95% occurring only once.

This TCR came from a man between 18 and 29 years old in good health. Sequencing was performed on naive CD8+ T cells sorted from blood. V usage is TRBV7-9 and J usage is TRBJ2-7; 7 nucleotides line up with TRBD2. The CDR3 loop is CASSLGAGANHEQYF. The CDR3 region has the DNA TGTGCCAGCAGCTTAGGGGCGGGAGCGAACCACGAGCAGTACTTC. Looking up the rest from reference TRBV7-9 and TRBJ2-7 gives the full variable domain: DTGVSQNPRHKITKRGQNVTFRCDPISEHNRLYWYRQTLGQGPEFLTYFQNEAQLEKSRLLSDRFSAERPKGSFSTLEIQRTEQGDSAMYLCASSLGAGANHEQYFGPGTRLTVT.